The TCR beta chain under discussion was sequenced for a study of PD-L1 blockade in urothelial cancer. Study information: Per blood sample, T cells had a median of approximately 150,000.

Study conclusions and caveats: Enhanced expansion of tumor-associated blood clones at 3 weeks characterized durable-benefit patients.

The assay was immunoSEQ multiplex PCR, and TCRdb's table has in-frame clones only and misses some. The table records about 110,000 clones, around 85% of them present only once. The CDR3 runs 10 residues. Germline loops: CDR1 DFQATT, CDR2 SNEGSKA (reference sequence). Points on this clone: Its antigen is undetermined. Germline is not matched at one junction end, which may reflect a read error.

The rearrangement joins TRBV20-1 to TRBJ2-7; no definite D call. The TCR originated in a man in his forties or fifties with urothelial cancer. The material sequenced was PBMCs, taken around atezolizumab (anti-PD-L1) treatment. CDR3 sequence reads: CSAREQKPSF. For the CDR3, the DNA is TGCAGTGCTAGAGAACAGAAACCGAGCTTC.